This TCR beta chain was sequenced during a study of blood T cell repertoires in COVID-19. Background on the study: T cells, B-cell-depleted T cells, or PBMCs provided the cDNA or gDNA that served as material.

V trimming: 2 bases; J trimming: 6 bases; junction bases outside the gene matches: 7. The length of the CDR3 is 15 residues. Germline loops: CDR1 MNHEY, CDR2 SVGAGI. In the original processing: Reference gene primer amplification gave estimated nucleated cell counts. TCRdb's copy holds only in-frame clones and misses some; the assay was immunoSEQ multiplex PCR. The DNA was the basis for D and trimming; V, J and clone size are from that table. Of about 180,000 clones in the sample, around 86% were seen once. Sequencing used peripheral blood. The chain recombines TRBV6-5 with TRBJ2-1; 7 positions match TRBD2. This sequence originates from a middle-aged man with active or convalescent COVID-19. CDR3 DNA: TGTGCCAGCAGTTACGTGGGACTAACAAGCAATGAGCAGTTCTTC. Its protein is CASSYVGLTSNEQFF.